Following are 3 T cell receptor beta chains from one sample sequenced in a study of blood T cell repertoires in COVID-19. Using immunoSEQ multiplex PCR, the repertoire was profiled, and TCRdb retains in-frame clones only, with some absent. The data show fewer than 90,000 clones, 90% to 95% seen once. Sequenced input: peripheral blood. The receptor source for this set is a human donor with active COVID-19. The donor label of this sample is uncertain.

The V gene is TRBV5-1, the J gene TRBJ2-5; 7 positions match TRBD1. Germline values: CDR1 SGHRS, CDR2 YFSETQ. V lost 4 bases to trimming and J lost 3 bases; unmatched junction nucleotides: 0. This CDR3 has 12 residues. CDR3 region: CASSGTEETQYF. CDR3 DNA sequence: TGCGCCAGCAGCGGGACAGAAGAGACCCAGTACTTC.

V gene TRBV20-1 combines with J gene TRBJ1-2; maybe TRBD1 (6 bases). The CDR3 length is 10 residues. The V gene's germline CDR1 is DFQATT and CDR2 SNEGSKA (reference sequence). The CDR3 region has the DNA TGCAGCATTTGGGGATTAGGGGGAACCTTC. The encoded protein is CSIWGLGGTF.

The V gene is TRBV11-3, the J gene TRBJ2-1, with D maybe TRBD2 (6 bases). CDR3 length: 15 residues. Germline CDR1 reads SGHNT; CDR2 reads YENEEA. V was cut by 4 bases and J by 2 bases, with 12 bases left in between. This chain's CDR3 is CASSSEGSTYNEQFF. In DNA, the CDR3 is TGTGCCAGCAGCTCGGAGGGTTCTACCTACAATGAGCAGTTCTTC.